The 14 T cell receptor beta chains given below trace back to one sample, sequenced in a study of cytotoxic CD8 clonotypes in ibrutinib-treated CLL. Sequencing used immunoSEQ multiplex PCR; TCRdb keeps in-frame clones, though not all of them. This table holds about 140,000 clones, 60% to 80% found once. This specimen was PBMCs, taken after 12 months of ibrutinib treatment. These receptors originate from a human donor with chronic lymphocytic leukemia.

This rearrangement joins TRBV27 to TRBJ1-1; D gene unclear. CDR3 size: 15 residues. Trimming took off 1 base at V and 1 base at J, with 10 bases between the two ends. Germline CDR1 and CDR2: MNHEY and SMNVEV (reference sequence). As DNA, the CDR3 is TGTGCCAGCAGTTTATTAGCGGCAGGGAACACTGAAGCTTTCTTT. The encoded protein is CASSLLAAGNTEAFF.

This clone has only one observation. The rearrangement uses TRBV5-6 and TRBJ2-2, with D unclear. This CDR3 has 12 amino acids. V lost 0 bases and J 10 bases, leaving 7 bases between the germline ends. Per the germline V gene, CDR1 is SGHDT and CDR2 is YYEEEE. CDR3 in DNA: TGTGCCAGCAGCTTGGGCGCAGCGGAGCTGTTTTTT. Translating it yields CASSLGAAELFF.

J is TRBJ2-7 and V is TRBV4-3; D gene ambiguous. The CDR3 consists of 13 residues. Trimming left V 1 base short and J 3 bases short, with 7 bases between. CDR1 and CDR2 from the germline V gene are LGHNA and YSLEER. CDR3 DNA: TGCGCCAGCAGCCAAGGCATCGACTACGAGCAGTACTTC. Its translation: CASSQGIDYEQYF.

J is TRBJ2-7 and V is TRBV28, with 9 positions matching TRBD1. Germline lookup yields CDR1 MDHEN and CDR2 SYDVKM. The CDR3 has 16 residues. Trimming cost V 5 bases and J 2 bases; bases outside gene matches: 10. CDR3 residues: CASSVTGGYITYEQYF. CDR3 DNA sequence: TGTGCCAGCAGTGTAACAGGGGGCTATATCACCTACGAGCAGTACTTC.

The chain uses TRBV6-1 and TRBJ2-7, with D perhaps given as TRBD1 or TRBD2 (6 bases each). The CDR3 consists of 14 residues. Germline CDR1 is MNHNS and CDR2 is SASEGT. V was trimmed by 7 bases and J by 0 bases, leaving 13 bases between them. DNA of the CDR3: TGTGCCAGCAACCGCGGGACATTCTCCTACGAGCAGTACTTC. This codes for CASNRGTFSYEQYF.

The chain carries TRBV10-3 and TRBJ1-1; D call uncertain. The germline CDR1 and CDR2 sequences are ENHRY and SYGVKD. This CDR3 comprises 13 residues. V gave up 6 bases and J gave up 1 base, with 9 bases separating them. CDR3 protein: CAISLTENTEAFF. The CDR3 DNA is TGTGCCATCAGCCTAACAGAGAACACTGAAGCTTTCTTT.

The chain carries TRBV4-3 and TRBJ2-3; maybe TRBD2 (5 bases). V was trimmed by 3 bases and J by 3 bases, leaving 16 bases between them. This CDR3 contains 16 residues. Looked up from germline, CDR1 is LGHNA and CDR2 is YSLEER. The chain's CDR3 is CASSHVAAVGTDTQYF. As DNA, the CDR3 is TGCGCCAGCAGCCACGTGGCAGCGGTCGGGACAGATACGCAGTATTTT.

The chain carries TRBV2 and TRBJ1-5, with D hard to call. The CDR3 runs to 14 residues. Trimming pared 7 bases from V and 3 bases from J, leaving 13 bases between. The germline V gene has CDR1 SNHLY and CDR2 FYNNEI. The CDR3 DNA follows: TGTGCCAGCACGTGGACCGATACCAATCAGCCCCAGCATTTT. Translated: CASTWTDTNQPQHF.

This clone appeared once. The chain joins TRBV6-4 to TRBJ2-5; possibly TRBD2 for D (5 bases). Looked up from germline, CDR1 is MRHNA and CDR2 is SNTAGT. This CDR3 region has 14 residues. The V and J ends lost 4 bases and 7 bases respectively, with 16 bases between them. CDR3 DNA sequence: TGTGCCAGCAGTGTAGAGCCTGGCGGAGGGACCCAGTACTTC. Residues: CASSVEPGGGTQYF.

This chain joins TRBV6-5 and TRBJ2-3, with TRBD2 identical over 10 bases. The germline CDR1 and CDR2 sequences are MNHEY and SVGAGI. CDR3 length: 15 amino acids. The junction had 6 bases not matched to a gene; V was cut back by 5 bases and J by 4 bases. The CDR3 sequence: CASSGSGGAADTQYF. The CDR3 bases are TGTGCCAGCAGTGGAAGCGGGGGGGCCGCAGATACGCAGTATTTT.

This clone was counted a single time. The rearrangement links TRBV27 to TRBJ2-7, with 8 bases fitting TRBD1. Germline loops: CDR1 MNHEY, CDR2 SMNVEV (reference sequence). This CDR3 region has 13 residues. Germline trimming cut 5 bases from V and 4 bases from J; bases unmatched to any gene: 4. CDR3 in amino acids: CASSRGQVYEQYF. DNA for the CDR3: TGTGCCAGCAGTCGGGGACAGGTTTACGAGCAGTACTTC.

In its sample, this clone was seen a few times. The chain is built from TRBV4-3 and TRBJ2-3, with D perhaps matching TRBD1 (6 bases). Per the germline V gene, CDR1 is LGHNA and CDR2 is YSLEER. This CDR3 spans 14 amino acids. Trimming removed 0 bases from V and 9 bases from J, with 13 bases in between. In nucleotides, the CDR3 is TGCGCCAGCAGCCAAGATGTCACAGGGAGAACGCAGTATTTT. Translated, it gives CASSQDVTGRTQYF.

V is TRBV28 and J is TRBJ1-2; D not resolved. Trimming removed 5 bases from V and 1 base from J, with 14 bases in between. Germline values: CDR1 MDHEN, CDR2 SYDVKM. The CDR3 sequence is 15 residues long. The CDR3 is CASSHPQSFNYGYTF. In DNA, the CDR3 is TGTGCCAGCAGTCACCCCCAATCTTTTAACTATGGCTACACCTTC.

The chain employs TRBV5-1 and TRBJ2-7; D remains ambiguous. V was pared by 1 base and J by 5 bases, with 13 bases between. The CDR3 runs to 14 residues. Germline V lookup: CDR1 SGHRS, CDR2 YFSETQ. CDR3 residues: CASSLTTPRDEQYF. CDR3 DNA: TGCGCCAGCAGCTTGACGACACCTCGGGACGAGCAGTACTTC.